This T cell receptor (beta chain) was identified in a study of blood T cell repertoires in COVID-19. Looking at the study overall: COVID-19 samples from acute and convalescent phases originated in the United States, Italy and Spain.

Original analysis: For nucleated cells, counts were estimated from reference gene primer amplification. TCRdb's copy holds only in-frame clones and misses some; the assay was immunoSEQ multiplex PCR. V and J calls and clone size are given by that table; D and trimming were obtained from the DNA. The table records some 140,000 clones, approximately 81% of them present only once. Looked up from germline, CDR1 is SGHDT and CDR2 is YYEEEE. The CDR3 has 13 residues. V was trimmed by 2 bases and J by 4 bases, leaving 10 bases between them. Those enrolled, adults aged roughly 18 to 100 years, came from about two dozen US areas. Researchers sorted participants into cohorts using their self-reported clinical history.

The rearrangement joins TRBV5-6 to TRBJ2-7; possible D gene TRBD2, 5 bases. The sequence came from a middle-aged man with acute COVID-19. The sequenced sample consisted of PBMCs or T cells enriched from blood (not recorded which). The CDR3 DNA reads TGTGCCAGCAGCTTCCGGGGAAATTACGAGCAGTACTTC. Its translation: CASSFRGNYEQYF. Drawing the rest from reference TRBV5-6 and TRBJ2-7, the complete variable domain is DAGVTQSPTHLIKTRGQQVTLRCSPKSGHDTVSWYQQALGQGPQFIFQYYEEEERQRGNFPDRFSGHQFPNYSSELNVNALLLGDSALYLCASSFRGNYEQYFGPGTRLTVT.